Below are 10 T cell receptor beta chains sequenced from a single sample in a study of shared clonotypes between healthy human individuals. Produced via immunoSEQ multiplex PCR; TCRdb's table is partial and in-frame only. The data contain approximately 2.4 million clones, 90% to 97% of them seen just once; the ten biggest clones take up around 0.13%. The sequencing sample was made of naive CD4+ T cells sorted from blood. The sample's subset: CD45RA+ positively selected. Receptors were obtained from a man aged 18 to 29 in good health.

This rearrangement joins TRBV9 to TRBJ2-7; 7 bases are shared with TRBD1. Germline CDR1 SGDLS, CDR2 YYNGEE. The CDR3 has 15 amino acids. J gave up 2 bases and V 0 bases, and 5 bases lay outside the gene matches. The CDR3 is CASSVDRQGPYEQYF. The DNA for the CDR3 is TGTGCCAGCAGCGTAGACCGACAGGGCCCCTACGAGCAGTACTTC.

In nucleotides, the CDR3 is TGTGCCAGCAGTGAAGTTTGGCACAGCCTTGGGAATGAGCAGTTCTTC. Translated, it gives CASSEVWHSLGNEQFF. The chain links TRBV2 to TRBJ2-1; D not resolved. Trimming removed 1 base from V and 7 bases from J, with 17 bases in between. This CDR3 has 16 amino acids. Per the germline V gene, CDR1 is SNHLY and CDR2 is FYNNEI.

The CDR3 protein is CASSEAPDSYGYTF. In nucleotides, the CDR3 is TGTGCCAGCAGTGAAGCCCCCGATTCATATGGCTACACCTTC. This rearrangement joins TRBV6-1 to TRBJ1-2; the D is unclear. The CDR3 has 14 residues. Germline V CDR1 and CDR2: MNHNS, SASEGT. V was trimmed by 0 bases and J by 5 bases, leaving 10 bases between them.

The V call is TRBV5-8, the J call TRBJ1-1; TRBD1 might be the D (5 bases). The CDR3 contains 13 residues. Germline V lookup: CDR1 SGHTS, CDR2 YDEGEE. Trimming cost V 0 bases and J 4 bases, with 7 bases left between them. The CDR3: CASSLVGLTEAFF. DNA for the CDR3: TGTGCCAGCAGCTTGGTGGGGCTCACTGAAGCTTTCTTT.

The chain uses TRBV5-1 and TRBJ1-4, with unresolved D. The CDR3 sequence is 14 residues long. The V end was cut by 0 bases, the J end by 8 bases, with 11 bases between. From germline, CDR1 is SGHRS and CDR2 YFSETQ. This chain's CDR3 is CASSLDVGTEKLFF. DNA for the CDR3: TGCGCCAGCAGCTTGGACGTTGGTACGGAAAAACTGTTTTTT.

The V and J genes are TRBV6-5 and TRBJ2-3, with D tentatively TRBD1 (6 bases). Trimming cost V 7 bases and J 2 bases, with 16 bases left between them. The CDR3 is 15 residues long. Germline CDR1 reads MNHEY; CDR2 reads SVGAGI. The chain's CDR3 is CASTPGAAPTDTQYF. Written as DNA, the CDR3 is TGTGCCAGCACCCCAGGGGCCGCTCCCACAGATACGCAGTATTTT.

This clone was detected once. Other nucleotide sequences from this sample produce the same CDR3. This chain links TRBV5-1 with TRBJ2-1, with 8 bases identical to TRBD1. V shed 0 bases and J 2 bases; nucleotides not matched to a gene: 1. The CDR3 totals 15 residues. CDR1 and CDR2 (germline): SGHRS, YFSETQ. CDR3 DNA sequence: TGCGCCAGCAGCTTGGGGACAGGGCCCTACAATGAGCAGTTCTTC. Translated: CASSLGTGPYNEQFF.

CDR3 in amino acids: CASSSTAGRSYEQYF. Written as DNA, the CDR3 is TGTGCCAGCAGCTCGACAGCTGGAAGATCGTACGAGCAGTACTTC. The chain is built from TRBV7-8 and TRBJ2-7, with D perhaps TRBD1 (5 bases). The germline V gene has CDR1 SGHVS and CDR2 FQNEAQ. V lost 4 bases to trimming and J lost 4 bases, with 17 bases between them. This CDR3 has 15 amino acids.

The CDR3 loop is CASSFNNEQFF. The CDR3 coding sequence is TGTGCCAGCAGCTTTAACAATGAGCAGTTCTTC. The chain links TRBV11-3 to TRBJ2-1; D remains unclear. Trimming pared 3 bases from V and 5 bases from J, leaving 2 bases between. Per germline, CDR1 SGHNT and CDR2 YENEEA. This CDR3 comprises 11 residues.

For the CDR3, the DNA is TGTGCCAGCAGCCCTGGGGGGGCTGAAGCTTTCTTT. Amino acid sequence: CASSPGGAEAFF. J is TRBJ1-1 and V is TRBV5-4, with a tentative D call TRBD1 (5 bases). V lost 4 bases to trimming and J lost 6 bases, with 10 bases between them. Germline V gene lookup returns CDR1 SGHNT and CDR2 YYREEE (reference sequence). This CDR3 is 12 amino acids long.